The 18 T cell receptor beta chains below all came from one sample that was sequenced in a study of T cells in Graves' hyperthyroidism and ophthalmopathy. Regions amplified from RNA transcripts were the TCR beta CDR3 regions. First-round RT-PCR targeting the TCR CDR3 was performed with the HTBI primer set. TCRdb independently ran MiXCR on the multiplex PCR reads; one entry per CDR3 protein. The repertoire includes hundreds of thousands of distinct CDR3 sequences, about 15% of them detected once, and roughly 10% sits in the top ten. Sequencing was carried out using blood. These receptors originate from a woman between 18 and 30 years old with Graves' hyperthyroidism.

This clonotype was seen repeatedly, ten times or more. The V call is TRBV11-3, the J call TRBJ1-2; possibly TRBD1 for D (5 bases). The V and J ends lost 1 base and 3 bases respectively, with 9 bases between them. This CDR3 region has 14 residues. The germline V gene encodes CDR1 SGHNT and CDR2 YENEEA. The DNA of the CDR3 is TGTGCCAGCAGCTTAGGGGGCGCGGACTATGGCTACACCTTC. Encoded protein: CASSLGGADYGYTF.

In its sample, this clonotype was seen a few times. The chain links TRBV13 to TRBJ2-7; a possible D gene is TRBD2 (6 bases). Germline CDR1 is PRHDT and CDR2 is FYEKMQ (reference sequence). The CDR3 is 14 amino acids. V lost 3 bases and J lost 2, with 11 bases in between. CDR3 DNA: TGTGCCAGCAGCTTTAACGGGAGCGCCTACGAGCAGTACTTC. It specifies CASSFNGSAYEQYF.

This clonotype was seen repeatedly, ten times or more. This chain connects TRBV7-2 to TRBJ2-7; 8 bases map to TRBD2. The V gene's germline CDR1 is SGHTA and CDR2 FQGNSA. The V and J ends lost 3 bases and 4 bases, in that order; junction bases with no gene match: 17. The CDR3 sequence is 18 residues long. The CDR3 DNA sequence: TGTGCCAGCAGCTTTCCAGTACTAGCGGAGGGAGCTGGATACGAGCAGTACTTC. Translation: CASSFPVLAEGAGYEQYF.

This clonotype was observed many times. The genes are TRBV7-8 and TRBJ2-1, with TRBD2 identical over 8 bases. The CDR3 loop spans 14 amino acids. The germline V gene encodes CDR1 SGHVS and CDR2 FQNEAQ. The trim removed 8 bases at V and 6 bases at J, leaving 9 bases unmatched. The CDR3 DNA follows: TGTGCCAGCCTACCTGGGACTAGTACCAATGAGCAGTTCTTC. This encodes CASLPGTSTNEQFF.

V gene TRBV5-1 combines with J gene TRBJ1-2, with D perhaps TRBD1 (5 bases). The germline V and J ends were trimmed by 4 bases and 5 bases, with 18 bases remaining between them. This CDR3 is 15 amino acids long. Germline V gene sequence: CDR1 SGHRS, CDR2 YFSETQ. The CDR3 sequence: CASSPRGGEQYGYTF. The CDR3, as DNA: TGCGCCAGCAGCCCCCGGGGGGGTGAACAGTATGGCTACACCTTC.

This clonotype was picked up a small number of times. Compared with germline, one end of the junction differs, possibly owing to a read error. The chain uses TRBV27 and TRBJ2-2; 7 nucleotides align to TRBD1. The length of the CDR3 is 14 residues. The germline V gene encodes CDR1 MNHEY and CDR2 SMNVEV (reference sequence). The CDR3 bases are TGTGCCAGCAGGCCCTCAGGGGGAACCGGGGAACTGTTTTTT. This encodes CASRPSGGTGELFF.

This clonotype was observed at least ten times. V usage is TRBV27 and J usage is TRBJ2-7, with 8 bases fitting TRBD1. Trimming at V came to 2 bases and at J to 2 bases, leaving 2 bases not matched to a gene. The CDR3 sequence is 14 residues long. Germline CDR1 MNHEY, CDR2 SMNVEV (reference sequence). The CDR3 sequence is CASSLEDRAYEQYF. The CDR3 nucleotides are TGTGCCAGCAGTTTAGAGGACAGGGCCTACGAGCAGTACTTC.

In its sample, this clonotype was seen many times. V gene TRBV12-3 or TRBV12-4 combines with J gene TRBJ2-3, with 8 nucleotides matching TRBD1. V lost 6 bases to trimming and J lost 1 base; unmatched junction nucleotides: 0. This CDR3 region has 13 residues. The CDR3 loop reads CASRTGGTDTQYF. The CDR3, as DNA: TGTGCCAGCAGGACAGGGGGCACAGATACGCAGTATTTT.

This clonotype has just a few counts. The chain links TRBV11-3 to TRBJ1-2; tentatively, D is TRBD1 (5 bases). This CDR3 has 15 residues. V gave up 0 bases and J gave up 6 bases, with 14 bases separating them. Germline assignment: CDR1 SGHNT and CDR2 YENEEA. CDR3 sequence (DNA): TGTGCCAGCAGCTTAGATCCCCGGGGGGACCATGGCTACACCTTC. Its translation: CASSLDPRGDHGYTF.

Only a few counts were recorded for this clonotype. This chain connects TRBV5-1 to TRBJ2-7; the D gene could be TRBD1 or TRBD2 (5 bases each). Trimming left V 3 bases short and J 5 bases short, with 15 bases between. The CDR3 runs 14 residues. The germline CDR1 and CDR2 sequences are SGHRS and YFSETQ. CDR3 in amino acids: CASSYAGTLNEQYF. The CDR3 nucleotides are TGCGCCAGCAGCTACGCCGGGACCCTCAACGAGCAGTACTTC.

This clonotype showed up many times. J is TRBJ1-1 and V is TRBV13, with D unclear. Trimming removed 5 bases at V and 8 bases at J, with 18 bases between. CDR1 and CDR2 from the germline V gene are PRHDT and FYEKMQ (reference sequence). The CDR3 is made up of 14 amino acids. The CDR3 bases are TGTGCCAGCAGCGGATTTCGGACGGCCCGGGAAGCTTTCTTT. Amino acid sequence: CASSGFRTAREAFF.

The chain combines TRBV15 with TRBJ1-2, with 7 bases matching TRBD1. Germline lookup yields CDR1 LNHNV and CDR2 YYDKDF (reference sequence). This CDR3 comprises 15 residues. Trimming took 3 bases from V and 5 from J; bases not matched to a gene: 9. The CDR3 DNA reads as TGTGCCACCAGCAGCCTGGGGACAGATGCTTATGGCTACACCTTC. This sequence encodes CATSSLGTDAYGYTF.

This clonotype turned up a few times. The chain joins TRBV28 to TRBJ2-7; 10 bases map to TRBD1. The CDR3 sequence is 17 residues long. Germline V gives CDR1 MDHEN, CDR2 SYDVKM. V lost 6 bases and J lost 2; bases outside the gene matches: 13. CDR3 DNA sequence: TGTGCCAGCAGCTCACTCTCCGGGACAGGGGTTGCCTACGAGCAGTACTTC. It yields the protein CASSSLSGTGVAYEQYF.

This clonotype has at least ten counts. The rearrangement uses TRBV11-2 and TRBJ2-7, with 9 bases aligning to TRBD2. Trimming cost V 1 base and J 2 bases; bases outside gene matches: 9. The length of the CDR3 is 17 residues. The V gene's germline CDR1 is SGHAT and CDR2 FQNNGV. CDR3 amino acids: CASSLGPRGRAPYEQYF. CDR3 sequence (DNA): TGTGCCAGCAGCTTAGGTCCTCGCGGGAGGGCCCCCTACGAGCAGTACTTC.

This clonotype was detected many times. The chain uses TRBV27 and TRBJ2-1, with D perhaps assigned TRBD1 or TRBD2 (5 bases each). V lost 3 bases and J 4 bases, leaving 16 bases between the germline ends. CDR1 MNHEY and CDR2 SMNVEV come from the germline V gene (reference sequence). The CDR3 length is 16 residues. The CDR3, as DNA: TGTGCCAGCAGTTTCCTACTCAGGGACCGGTACAATGAGCAGTTCTTC. It codes for CASSFLLRDRYNEQFF.

V is TRBV20-1 and J is TRBJ2-2; D gene unclear. CDR3 length: 13 residues. V was pared by 4 bases and J by 7 bases, with 13 bases between. Per the germline V gene, CDR1 is DFQATT and CDR2 is SNEGSKA (reference sequence). The CDR3 protein is CSATQDVGGELFF. DNA for the CDR3: TGCAGTGCTACCCAGGACGTCGGCGGGGAGCTGTTTTTT.

This clonotype was seen repeatedly, ten times or more. This chain uses TRBV7-6 with TRBJ2-7; no definite D call. CDR1 and CDR2 (germline): SGHVS, FNYEAQ. The CDR3 totals 13 residues. The V and J ends lost 1 base and 5 bases respectively, with 9 bases between them. The CDR3 spells CASSLGVRNEQYF. In nucleotides, the CDR3 is TGTGCCAGCAGCTTAGGTGTCAGGAACGAGCAGTACTTC.

In this sample, this clonotype turned up a few times. The chain links TRBV28 to TRBJ1-6; possible D gene TRBD1, 6 bases. The germline CDR1 and CDR2 sequences are MDHEN and SYDVKM. The CDR3 contains 18 residues. The ends were cut back, 5 bases at V and 5 bases at J, with 22 bases in the middle. CDR3 sequence reads: CASSRILETGSDNSPLHF. The CDR3 DNA is TGTGCCAGCAGTCGTATACTCGAGACAGGCAGTGATAATTCACCCCTCCACTTT.